The clone carrying this T cell receptor beta chain was seen a few times. Its antigen is not identified. J gave up 3 bases and V 3 bases, and 8 bases lay outside the gene matches. This CDR3 contains 16 residues. Germline loops: CDR1 LGHNA, CDR2 YNFKEQ. The sample belongs to a study of T cell responses to AZD1222 COVID-19 vaccine. Regarding the study as a whole: Recipients of two AZD1222 doses showed rising Spike-specific TCR breadth and depth. Spike was spanned by vaccine-associated CD4 TCRs, which were dominant at 160-218 and 743-854.

Libraries were prepared by immunoSEQ multiplex PCR; TCRdb keeps only in-frame clonotypes and omits some of them. The repertoire includes about 110,000 clones, over 85% of them detected once, and approximately 3.1% sits in the top ten. The V and J genes are TRBV4-2 and TRBJ2-1, with TRBD2 matching over 7 bases. The source of this sequence is an adult in good health. The source was peripheral blood, collected on day 0 of MenACWY control vaccination. CDR3 protein: CASSQADGGYYNEQFF. As DNA, the CDR3 is TGTGCCAGCAGCCAGGCCGACGGGGGGTACTACAATGAGCAGTTCTTC.